The 28 T cell receptor beta chains in this list originate from one sample, sequenced in a study of CD8+ T cells in alopecia areata (dated by TCRdb to between 2018 and 2020). The time point label on this specimen signifies: approximately 4 weeks on oral tofacitinib. In light of the paper, this sample's treatment or condition label describes: oral pan-JAK inhibitor, 5-10 mg twice daily. Libraries were prepared through the immunoSEQ multiplex PCR assay. RNA was extracted from all samples and reverse transcribed into cDNA as template for TCR sequencing. The table comes from immuneACCESS by way of TCRdb, which keeps in-frame sequences with V and J called. Part of the clones is missing from these tables; in studies checked, under half for an unresolved V gene and the rest for unknown reasons. Counted in this sample were roughly 190,000 clones; 55% to 70% of them appeared once. The ten largest make up roughly 3.3% of the sample.

The sample here was CD4+ T cells sorted from blood, taken at week 4, from a patient treated with tofacitinib. These receptor sequences come from a human donor with alopecia areata.

This chain connects TRBV7-2 to TRBJ2-7, with TRBD2 matching 8 bases. The CDR3 totals 15 residues. The J segment lost 2 bases and the V segment lost 0 bases, leaving 3 bases of the junction unmatched. CDR1 is SGHTA, CDR2 FQGNSA, per germline. The CDR3 DNA follows: TGTGCCAGCAGCTTAGCCAGCGGGGGTGCCTACGAGCAGTACTTC. Encoded protein: CASSLASGGAYEQYF.

This chain links TRBV6-5 with TRBJ2-5; D is perhaps TRBD1 or TRBD2 (5 bases each). The V gene lost 5 bases and the J gene lost 4 bases, with 11 bases spanning the gap. The CDR3 is made up of 13 amino acids. Per germline, CDR1 MNHEY and CDR2 SVGAGI. The chain's CDR3 is CASSRDGLETQYF. CDR3 in DNA: TGTGCCAGCAGTCGGGACGGCCTAGAGACCCAGTACTTC.

This sequence joins TRBV29-1 and TRBJ2-7; D is perhaps TRBD1 (5 bases). Per germline, CDR1 SQVTM and CDR2 ANQGSEA. Deletions cut 0 bases from V and 4 bases from J, with 19 bases between. This CDR3 is built from 16 residues. This chain's CDR3 is CSVEDSGRTRVYEQYF. The DNA for the CDR3 is TGCAGCGTTGAAGATAGTGGAAGGACACGAGTATACGAGCAGTACTTC.

V and J are TRBV29-1 and TRBJ1-4; D is unclear. From germline, CDR1 is SQVTM and CDR2 ANQGSEA. Trimming stripped 6 bases from V and 8 bases from J, with 10 bases between. The CDR3 is made up of 11 amino acids. CDR3 bases: TGCAGCGTGGCCGAGGTGGAAAAACTGTTTTTT. It translates to CSVAEVEKLFF.

The genes are TRBV18 and TRBJ2-1; 10 bases agree with TRBD1. Germline loops: CDR1 KGHSH, CDR2 LQKENI. This CDR3 is built from 15 residues. V lost 3 bases to trimming and J lost 2 bases; unmatched junction nucleotides: 1. In DNA form, the CDR3 reads TGTGCCAGCTCACCCGGGACAGGGGCCTACAATGAGCAGTTCTTC. Its translation is CASSPGTGAYNEQFF.

The chain combines TRBV9 with TRBJ2-7, with D perhaps given as TRBD1 or TRBD2 (7 bases each). The CDR3 runs 16 residues. Deletions cut 0 bases from V and 2 bases from J, with 15 bases between. Germline CDR1 reads SGDLS; CDR2 reads YYNGEE. The CDR3 sequence: CASSVGEGQGAYEQYF. CDR3 nucleotides: TGTGCCAGCAGCGTAGGGGAGGGGCAGGGGGCCTACGAGCAGTACTTC.

The chain employs TRBV6-5 and TRBJ1-1; TRBD1 agrees at 9 bases. Germline V gene sequence: CDR1 MNHEY, CDR2 SVGAGI. The CDR3 spans 13 residues. V was pared by 3 bases and J by 8 bases, with 4 bases of the junction left unmatched. The CDR3 protein is CASSYRDREEAFF. The CDR3 bases are TGTGCCAGCAGTTATCGGGACAGGGAGGAAGCTTTCTTT.

The genes are TRBV30 and TRBJ1-1; no firm D call. The V gene's germline CDR1 is GTSNPN and CDR2 SVGIG (reference sequence). Trimming cost V 1 base and J 1 base, with 7 bases left between them. This CDR3 has 13 residues. The CDR3 protein is CAWSAGRNTEAFF. The CDR3 DNA reads TGTGCCTGGAGTGCCGGGAGGAACACTGAAGCTTTCTTT.

This clone has only one observation. This rearrangement joins TRBV5-1 to TRBJ2-5; D ambiguous. Germline CDR1 SGHRS, CDR2 YFSETQ. Trimming took off 4 bases at V and 2 bases at J, with 3 bases between the two ends. This CDR3 region has 11 residues. The chain's CDR3 is CASSRQETQYF. CDR3 DNA sequence: TGCGCCAGCAGCAGACAAGAGACCCAGTACTTC.

The V gene is TRBV29-1, the J gene TRBJ1-5; D might be TRBD1 (5 bases). Germline loops: CDR1 SQVTM, CDR2 ANQGSEA. V was trimmed by 6 bases and J by 4 bases, leaving 19 bases between them. The CDR3 is 15 residues long. The CDR3 sequence is CSVGVAGTENQPQHF. The CDR3 DNA reads TGCAGCGTCGGAGTGGCGGGGACGGAAAATCAGCCCCAGCATTTT.

V usage is TRBV28 and J usage is TRBJ1-1; D is ambiguous. Per the germline V gene, CDR1 is MDHEN and CDR2 is SYDVKM. CDR3 length: 13 amino acids. V lost 5 bases, J lost 4 bases, and 11 bases lay in between. The CDR3 reads CASSQSPGTEAFF. The CDR3 region has the DNA TGTGCCAGCAGTCAAAGTCCGGGCACTGAAGCTTTCTTT.

This chain uses TRBV9 with TRBJ1-5; D ambiguous. This CDR3 spans 15 amino acids. From germline, CDR1 is SGDLS and CDR2 YYNGEE. Trimming cost V 0 bases and J 1 base, with 8 bases left between them. CDR3: CASSVGGESNQPQHF. CDR3 nucleotide sequence: TGTGCCAGCAGCGTAGGAGGAGAGAGCAATCAGCCCCAGCATTTT.

The chain is built from TRBV29-1 and TRBJ2-4, with D possibly being TRBD1 (6 bases). Trimming removed 5 bases from V and 6 bases from J, with 23 bases in between. The CDR3 length is 16 residues. Looked up from germline, CDR1 is SQVTM and CDR2 is ANQGSEA. The CDR3 nucleotides are TGCAGCGTTTTTGGGGGCCCCAGTCGTGAAAGAAACATTCAGTACTTC. This sequence encodes CSVFGGPSRERNIQYF.

This clone counts as medium-sized (0.01 to 0.1%). The V and J genes are TRBV9 and TRBJ2-2, with D possibly matching TRBD2 (5 bases). CDR1 SGDLS and CDR2 YYNGEE come from the germline V gene. The CDR3 sequence is 14 residues long. The ends were cut back, 6 bases at V and 5 bases at J, with 14 bases in the middle. The CDR3 DNA reads TGTGCCAGCAACAGCGGACCCCGTACCGGGGAGCTGTTTTTT. It codes for CASNSGPRTGELFF.

The V and J genes are TRBV5-6 and TRBJ1-1; D is unclear. The V gene's germline CDR1 is SGHDT and CDR2 YYEEEE. This CDR3 is 15 amino acids long. Trimming removed 5 bases from V and 5 bases from J, with 19 bases in between. The chain's CDR3 is CASSQGLGFRTEAFF. CDR3 bases: TGTGCCAGCAGTCAAGGCCTAGGGTTCCGGACTGAAGCTTTCTTT.

The chain employs TRBV30 and TRBJ2-2; possibly TRBD1 for D (6 bases). The V gene lost 3 bases and the J gene lost 7 bases, with 15 bases spanning the gap. The CDR3 sequence is 14 residues long. Germline values: CDR1 GTSNPN, CDR2 SVGIG (reference sequence). This CDR3 reads CAWSLGTLGGELFF. The CDR3 DNA reads TGTGCCTGGAGCCTCGGGACACTGGGCGGGGAGCTGTTTTTT.

The V call is TRBV5-1, the J call TRBJ2-6; D gene ambiguous. The CDR3 consists of 15 residues. Per germline, CDR1 SGHRS and CDR2 YFSETQ. V shed 0 bases and J shed 0 bases, with 4 bases lying between them. The CDR3 reads CASSLDGSGANVLTF. In nucleotides, the CDR3 is TGCGCCAGCAGCTTGGACGGCTCTGGGGCCAACGTCCTGACTTTC.

This chain uses TRBV30 with TRBJ1-5, with D perhaps TRBD1 (5 bases). In germline, CDR1 is GTSNPN, CDR2 SVGIG (reference sequence). The germline V and J ends were trimmed by 1 base and 4 bases, with 11 bases remaining between them. This CDR3 spans 14 amino acids. The CDR3, as DNA: TGTGCCTGGAGTGGGACGCAGGGAAATCAGCCCCAGCATTTT. Translated: CAWSGTQGNQPQHF.

This rearrangement joins TRBV29-1 to TRBJ2-3, with D tentatively TRBD1 (6 bases). CDR3 length: 13 amino acids. In germline, CDR1 is SQVTM, CDR2 ANQGSEA. V was pared by 3 bases and J by 4 bases, with 11 bases between. In nucleotides, the CDR3 is TGCAGCGTTGACTCGGACAGCCCAGATACGCAGTATTTT. It yields the protein CSVDSDSPDTQYF.

The genes are TRBV4-2 and TRBJ2-5, with a weak D call TRBD2 (6 bases). The J call could be wrong; TRBJ2-7 is a better fit for the DNA end. CDR3 size: 14 residues. CDR1 LGHNA and CDR2 YNFKEQ come from the germline V gene. This CDR3 is CASSHGGLRDEQYF. CDR3 DNA: TGTGCCAGCAGCCATGGGGGACTCCGGGACGAGCAGTACTTC.

This clone was recorded only once. The chain couples TRBV30 to TRBJ2-2; no firm D call. The CDR3 loop spans 14 amino acids. Germline V gene sequence: CDR1 GTSNPN, CDR2 SVGIG (reference sequence). The V end was cut by 0 bases, the J end by 1 base, with 6 bases between. As DNA, the CDR3 is TGTGCCTGGAGTGTACAACTGAACACCGGGGAGCTGTTTTTT. Translated, it gives CAWSVQLNTGELFF.

The V and J genes are TRBV9 and TRBJ1-3; a possible D gene is TRBD1 (5 bases). The CDR3 runs 16 residues. The V end lost 4 bases, the J end lost 1 base, and 15 bases lay between the germline ends. Per germline, CDR1 SGDLS and CDR2 YYNGEE. The CDR3 protein is CASSLNYGTSGNTIYF. The CDR3 DNA sequence: TGTGCCAGCAGCTTAAATTACGGGACGTCTGGAAACACCATATATTTT.

This clone appeared a few times. The rearrangement uses TRBV27 and TRBJ2-1; 11 nucleotides agree with TRBD2. CDR1 is MNHEY and CDR2 is SMNVEV in the germline V gene (reference sequence). CDR3 size: 16 residues. Trimming at V came to 5 bases and at J to 15 bases, leaving 18 bases not matched to a gene. The CDR3 nucleotides are TGTGCCAGCAGTATTTGGACTAGCGGGCGCCGATCAGCATGGTTCTTC. Amino acid sequence: CASSIWTSGRRSAWFF.

The J gene is TRBJ2-7, the V gene TRBV23-1; D perhaps matches TRBD1 (5 bases). TRBV23-1 is classed as an ORF, of uncertain function. Trimming left V 7 bases short and J 3 bases short, with 10 bases between. The length of the CDR3 is 12 residues. The CDR3 DNA sequence: TGCGCCAGCACCTCGACAGACTACGAGCAGTACTTC. As protein: CASTSTDYEQYF.

This chain uses TRBV27 with TRBJ1-1; no firm D call. V lost 3 bases, J lost 6 bases, and 8 bases lay in between. Germline CDR1 reads MNHEY; CDR2 reads SMNVEV (reference sequence). The CDR3 length is 12 residues. The CDR3 nucleotides are TGTGCCAGCAGTTTCTTTGGAGCTGAAGCTTTCTTT. Its protein is CASSFFGAEAFF.

This chain connects TRBV29-1 to TRBJ2-7; 8 nucleotides match TRBD1. This CDR3 region has 14 residues. The germline gives CDR1 SQVTM, CDR2 ANQGSEA. The V segment lost 5 bases and the J segment 3 bases; nucleotides outside the gene matches: 9. The CDR3 here is CSVTDRVEDYEQYF. Written as DNA, the CDR3 is TGCAGCGTTACGGACAGGGTGGAAGACTACGAGCAGTACTTC.

The gene calls are TRBV5-6 and TRBJ1-2; 8 nucleotides match TRBD1. The CDR3 extends over 12 amino acids. Looked up from germline, CDR1 is SGHDT and CDR2 is YYEEEE. J gave up 8 bases and V 4 bases, and 4 bases lay outside the gene matches. The CDR3, as DNA: TGTGCCAGCAGCCGGACAGGGATAGGCTACACCTTC. It is translated as CASSRTGIGYTF.

V usage is TRBV19 and J usage is TRBJ1-6; D ambiguous. The CDR3 consists of 14 residues. Trimming cost V 5 bases and J 9 bases, with 14 bases left between them. CDR1 LNHDA and CDR2 SQIVND come from the germline V gene (reference sequence). The CDR3 loop is CASSQPGRGSPLHF. CDR3 DNA: TGTGCCAGTAGTCAACCGGGCCGCGGTTCACCCCTCCACTTT.